This passage covers 27 T cell receptor beta chains from one sample sequenced in a study of T cells in Graves' hyperthyroidism and ophthalmopathy. Using RNA transcripts as the source, TCR beta CDR3 regions were amplified. An initial round of RT-PCR targeting the TCR CDR3 relied on the HTBI primer set. TCRdb processed the multiplex PCR reads anew with MiXCR; each CDR3 protein has one entry. The sample lists nearly 750,000 distinct CDR3 sequences; over 35% were seen once. Input material: blood. These receptors all come from a woman in her 40s with Graves' hyperthyroidism.

Points on this clonotype: A much larger clone is a single base away; this may be a read error. V and J are TRBV19 and TRBJ1-5; no reliable D call. This CDR3 comprises 14 residues. CDR1 and CDR2 from the germline V gene are LNHDA and SQIVND (reference sequence). Here the CDR3 reads CVSTDKNSNQPQHF. The DNA for the CDR3 is TGTGTCAGTACCGACAAGAATAGCAATCAGCCCCAGCATTTT.

As to this clonotype: The germline gene is not matched at one end of the junction; a read error may be the cause. The chain carries TRBV10-3 and TRBJ2-2; 7 bases match TRBD2. Germline CDR1 and CDR2: ENHRY and SYGVKD. This CDR3 is 16 amino acids long. The CDR3 nucleotides read TGTGCCACCAGTGATTCCAGCGGGGATGGCACCGGGGAGCTGTTTTTT. The encoded protein is CATSDSSGDGTGELFF.

The chain combines TRBV5-1 with TRBJ1-1; maybe TRBD1 (5 bases). This CDR3 is 16 amino acids long. Trimming shortened V by 4 bases and J by 0 bases, and 16 bases separated the two germline ends. Looked up from germline, CDR1 is SGHRS and CDR2 is YFSETQ. CDR3 DNA: TGCGCCAGCAGCCAAGCCGAGGGGCAGTTGAACACTGAAGCTTTCTTT. Its translation is CASSQAEGQLNTEAFF.

This clonotype was counted between two and nine times. The chain links TRBV6-6 to TRBJ1-5; D is undetermined. Trimming removed 1 base at V and 9 bases at J, with 4 bases between. The germline CDR1 and CDR2 sequences are MNHNY and SVGAGI (reference sequence). The CDR3 runs to 11 residues. The CDR3 DNA reads TGTGCCAGCAGTTACTGGGGGCCCCAGCATTTT. It is translated as CASSYWGPQHF.

This clonotype was seen at least ten times. The genes are TRBV6-5 and TRBJ1-2; D not resolved. Looked up from germline, CDR1 is MNHEY and CDR2 is SVGAGI. V was pared by 0 bases and J by 8 bases, with 10 bases between. The CDR3 runs 13 residues. CDR3 region: CASSYSGQGGYTF. CDR3 sequence (DNA): TGTGCCAGCAGTTACTCCGGGCAAGGAGGCTACACCTTC.

The table lists this clonotype with many counts. The chain joins TRBV5-4 to TRBJ2-7, with D unresolved. Trimming removed 7 bases from V and 0 bases from J, with 8 bases in between. This CDR3 is 12 amino acids long. Germline CDR1 and CDR2: SGHNT and YYREEE (reference sequence). The CDR3 DNA reads as TGTGCCAGCGGTTCCAGCTCCTACGAGCAGTACTTC. This encodes CASGSSSYEQYF.

This clonotype showed up many times. The gene calls are TRBV7-9 and TRBJ1-2, with D hard to call. The CDR3 is 15 amino acids. V gave up 0 bases and J gave up 10 bases, with 18 bases separating them. The germline V gene has CDR1 SEHNR and CDR2 FQNEAQ (reference sequence). This chain's CDR3 is CASSLAPPETTSYTF. CDR3 sequence (DNA): TGTGCCAGCAGCTTAGCGCCCCCCGAGACAACTTCCTACACCTTC.

The sample holds many counts of this clonotype. V is TRBV7-2 and J is TRBJ1-6; TRBD1 aligns across 7 bases. Per the germline V gene, CDR1 is SGHTA and CDR2 is FQGNSA. CDR3 size: 14 residues. V lost 5 bases and J lost 6; bases outside the gene matches: 4. CDR3 residues: CASSPRDSNSPLHF. CDR3 DNA: TGTGCCAGCAGCCCCCGGGACAGTAATTCACCCCTCCACTTT.

The chain recombines TRBV27 with TRBJ2-3; 8 nucleotides match TRBD2. The CDR3 is 17 residues long. CDR1 is MNHEY, CDR2 SMNVEV, per germline (reference sequence). V gave up 2 bases and J gave up 2 bases; unmatched junction bases: 9. The CDR3 is CASSLPPREGPTDTQYF. The CDR3 DNA follows: TGTGCCAGCAGTTTACCCCCTCGGGAGGGCCCCACAGATACGCAGTATTTT.

At least ten counts were recorded for this clonotype. The chain links TRBV7-8 to TRBJ1-2; 7 positions agree with TRBD1. Losses at the gene ends were 4 bases for V and 7 bases for J; bases not matched to a gene: 6. Germline V CDR1 and CDR2: SGHVS, FQNEAQ. The CDR3 covers 13 residues. Written as DNA, the CDR3 is TGTGCCAGCAGCTCCCGGACAGGAGGTGGCTACACCTTC. It yields the protein CASSSRTGGGYTF.

V usage is TRBV5-1 and J usage is TRBJ2-7, with D possibly TRBD1 on 6 matching bases. Germline CDR1 SGHRS, CDR2 YFSETQ. The CDR3 contains 19 residues. Trimming pared 4 bases from V and 3 bases from J, leaving 29 bases between. DNA for the CDR3: TGCGCCAGCAGCCAAATGTGGGCCCATAATACGGGACAAAACTACGAGCAGTACTTC. It specifies CASSQMWAHNTGQNYEQYF. Based on the CDR3 plus reference TRBV5-1 and TRBJ2-7, the full variable domain is KAGVTQTPRYLIKTRGQQVTLSCSPISGHRSVSWYQQTPGQGLQFLFEYFSETQRNKGNFPGRFSGRQFSNSRSEMNVSTLELGDSALYLCASSQMWAHNTGQNYEQYFGPGTRLTVT.

The chain couples TRBV10-3 to TRBJ2-2; 9 bases match TRBD1. The CDR3 consists of 15 residues. With V trimmed by 5 bases and J by 7 bases, 8 bases remained unmatched. The germline gives CDR1 ENHRY, CDR2 SYGVKD. CDR3 sequence (DNA): TGTGCCATCAGTACCGGGACAGGGTCTAACGGGGAGCTGTTTTTT. This codes for CAISTGTGSNGELFF.

This clonotype has ten or more counts. The rearrangement links TRBV12-3 or TRBV12-4 to TRBJ1-1; D gene uncertain. Trimming took off 6 bases at V and 1 base at J, with 12 bases between the two ends. This CDR3 comprises 14 residues. This CDR3 is CASSQTYSNTEAFF. In DNA form, the CDR3 reads TGTGCCAGCAGCCAAACCTACTCGAACACTGAAGCTTTCTTT.

The rearrangement uses TRBV19 and TRBJ2-7, with TRBD2 matching 7 bases. The CDR3 is made up of 17 amino acids. Germline CDR1 reads LNHDA; CDR2 reads SQIVND (reference sequence). Trimming took 4 bases from V and 3 from J; bases not matched to a gene: 15. CDR3 DNA sequence: TGTGCCAGTAGTACCATGGGGGGGTCTCAGGCAGTCTACGAGCAGTACTTC. Its protein product is CASSTMGGSQAVYEQYF.

Regarding this clonotype: Given the absence of the conserved phenylalanine or tryptophan at the CDR3 end, a read error is likely. The genes are TRBV20-1 and TRBJ1-2; tentative D call: TRBD1 (5 bases). Deletions cut 3 bases from V and 3 bases from J, with 8 bases between. Germline CDR1 reads DFQATT; CDR2 reads SNEGSKA (reference sequence). The CDR3 has 12 residues. The CDR3: CSASQGYYGYTL. The DNA of the CDR3 is TGCAGTGCTAGCCAGGGCTACTATGGCTACACCCTC.

This clonotype was seen more than once but under ten times. The chain couples TRBV19 to TRBJ1-1; 7 bases fit TRBD1. Germline CDR1 and CDR2: LNHDA and SQIVND (reference sequence). After removal of 4 bases from V and 3 bases from J, the junction contained 8 bases not matched to a gene. CDR3 size: 15 residues. CDR3 protein: CASSTRQGGYTEAFF. In nucleotides, the CDR3 is TGTGCCAGTAGTACCCGACAGGGAGGATACACTGAAGCTTTCTTT.

This chain joins TRBV6-5 and TRBJ2-7; a possible D gene is TRBD1 (6 bases). V was pared by 0 bases and J by 4 bases, with 10 bases between. CDR1 and CDR2 from the germline V gene are MNHEY and SVGAGI. The CDR3 runs to 14 residues. The CDR3 protein is CASSYSVRGYEQYF. Written as DNA, the CDR3 is TGTGCCAGCAGTTACTCGGTCAGGGGATACGAGCAGTACTTC.

This clonotype was detected a few times. The gene calls are TRBV7-2 and TRBJ2-2; TRBD2 matches at 11 bases. The CDR3 extends over 16 amino acids. The ends lost 5 bases at V and 5 bases at J; junction bases unmatched: 7. CDR1 and CDR2 (germline): SGHTA, FQGNSA. In nucleotides, the CDR3 is TGTGCCAGCAGCCCCCTAGCGGGAGGCTGGACCGGGGAGCTGTTTTTT. Its protein is CASSPLAGGWTGELFF.

This clonotype was picked up many times. This chain uses TRBV7-2 with TRBJ1-2, with D uncertain. V lost 4 bases, J lost 2 bases, and 8 bases lay in between. Germline CDR1 and CDR2: SGHTA and FQGNSA. CDR3 length equals 13 residues. This CDR3 reads CASSSTENYGYTF. The CDR3 DNA reads as TGTGCCAGCAGCTCCACGGAAAACTATGGCTACACCTTC. Together with reference TRBV7-2 and TRBJ1-2, the CDR3 gives the full variable domain: GAGVSQSPSNKVTEKGKDVELRCDPISGHTALYWYRQSLGQGLEFLIYFQGNSAPDKSGLPSDRFSAERTGGSVSTLTIQRTQQEDSAVYLCASSSTENYGYTFGSGTRLTVV.

The chain couples TRBV25-1 to TRBJ1-1; D unclear. Germline assignment: CDR1 MGHDK and CDR2 SYGVNS. Trimming cost V 5 bases and J 10 bases, with 20 bases left between them. The CDR3 extends over 14 amino acids. The CDR3 loop reads CASSLIRETELAFF. The DNA for the CDR3 is TGTGCCAGCAGTTTAATCCGGGAAACCGAATTAGCTTTCTTT.

At least ten counts were recorded for this clonotype. The rearrangement uses TRBV19 and TRBJ1-4; D is possibly TRBD1 (5 bases). Trimming took 8 bases from V and 8 from J, leaving 15 bases between them. The germline gives CDR1 LNHDA, CDR2 SQIVND (reference sequence). CDR3 length: 13 residues. The CDR3 DNA sequence: TGTGCCAGTTCCGAGGGGTCTGGAGAAAAACTGTTTTTT. Its translation: CASSEGSGEKLFF. Variable domain in full (rest from reference TRBV19 and TRBJ1-4): DGGITQSPKYLFRKEGQNVTLSCEQNLNHDAMYWYRQDPGQGLRLIYYSQIVNDFQKGDIAEGYSVSREKKESFPLTVTSAQKNPTAFYLCASSEGSGEKLFFGSGTQLSVL.

This clonotype has a count of ten or more. V gene TRBV20-1 combines with J gene TRBJ2-5; 12 positions match TRBD2. The CDR3 consists of 15 residues. Germline values: CDR1 DFQATT, CDR2 SNEGSKA (reference sequence). Losses at the gene ends were 6 bases for V and 2 bases for J; bases not matched to a gene: 7. The CDR3 spells CSASRLAGAQETQYF. CDR3 coding DNA: TGCAGTGCCTCCAGACTAGCGGGGGCTCAAGAGACCCAGTACTTC.

This clonotype was observed a few times. The rearrangement links TRBV6-5 to TRBJ1-1, with 10 bases that match TRBD1. Trimming cost V 3 bases and J 0 bases; bases outside gene matches: 4. The germline CDR1 and CDR2 sequences are MNHEY and SVGAGI. This CDR3 is 16 amino acids long. For the CDR3, the DNA is TGTGCCAGCAGTTATAGGACAGGGGGAATGAACACTGAAGCTTTCTTT. It specifies CASSYRTGGMNTEAFF.

This clonotype was seen a few times. This sequence joins TRBV6-5 and TRBJ2-7; D possibly corresponds to TRBD1 (6 bases). The CDR3 extends over 14 amino acids. Germline V gene sequence: CDR1 MNHEY, CDR2 SVGAGI. With 7 bases removed from V and 13 bases from J, the gap between germline ends came to 26 bases. This CDR3 reads CASTSPGQRQEKYF. CDR3 DNA: TGTGCCAGCACCTCTCCGGGACAACGCCAAGAAAAATACTTC.

On this clonotype itself: A read error may explain this, as a much larger clone is one base away. The chain is built from TRBV5-5 and TRBJ2-7; 12 bases align to TRBD2. The V gene's germline CDR1 is SGHKS and CDR2 YYEKEE (reference sequence). This CDR3 has 18 amino acids. CDR3: CAGSQAAGASGRVGEQYF. Written as DNA, the CDR3 is TGTGCCGGCAGCCAAGCCGCGGGGGCTAGCGGGAGGGTCGGCGAGCAGTACTTC.

The V gene is TRBV11-1, the J gene TRBJ1-1; possibly TRBD1 for D (6 bases). This CDR3 has 15 amino acids. The germline CDR1 and CDR2 sequences are SGHAT and FQDESV (reference sequence). V lost 6 bases, J lost 0 bases, and 14 bases lay in between. CDR3 nucleotide sequence: TGTGCCAGCAGTTCAGACAGGTATGTGAACACTGAAGCTTTCTTT. Amino acid sequence: CASSSDRYVNTEAFF.

This clonotype appeared many times. V and J are TRBV7-9 and TRBJ2-5; TRBD1 matches at 7 bases. The CDR3 totals 13 residues. CDR1 and CDR2 (germline): SEHNR, FQNEAQ (reference sequence). After removal of 4 bases from V and 6 bases from J, the junction contained 5 bases not matched to a gene. Written as DNA, the CDR3 is TGTGCCAGCAGCTCACAGACAGGGAAGACCCAGTACTTC. Encoded protein: CASSSQTGKTQYF. The full variable domain, with the rest looked up from reference TRBV7-9 and TRBJ2-5, is DTGVSQNPRHKITKRGQNVTFRCDPISEHNRLYWYRQTLGQGPEFLTYFQNEAQLEKSRLLSDRFSAERPKGSFSTLEIQRTEQGDSAMYLCASSSQTGKTQYFGPGTRLLVL.